The 21 T cell receptor beta chains in this list originate from one sample, sequenced in a study of blood T cell repertoires in COVID-19. Generated by immunoSEQ multiplex PCR, the TCRdb table keeps only in-frame clones and is missing some. The sample lists hundreds of thousands of clones, approximately 90% seen once, with around 6.5% in the top ten. Sequencing was performed on peripheral blood. Receptors originate from a woman aged 25 to 45 with COVID-19, enrolled during active disease.

The rearrangement joins TRBV2 to TRBJ1-2, with D possibly matching TRBD1 (6 bases). Germline CDR1 reads SNHLY; CDR2 reads FYNNEI. The length of the CDR3 is 16 residues. The V end was cut by 4 bases, the J end by 0 bases, with 15 bases between. Here the CDR3 reads CASSVGGLHSNYGYTF. The CDR3 DNA sequence: TGTGCCAGCAGTGTCGGGGGGCTCCATTCTAACTATGGCTACACCTTC.

V and J are TRBV11-2 and TRBJ2-7, with 9 bases identical to TRBD1. V trimming: 1 base; J trimming: 9 bases; junction bases outside the gene matches: 10. This CDR3 comprises 15 residues. The germline CDR1 and CDR2 sequences are SGHAT and FQNNGV. The CDR3 protein is CASSLGTGGMEGQYF. The CDR3 DNA sequence: TGTGCCAGCAGCTTAGGTACAGGGGGCATGGAAGGGCAGTACTTC.

This clone was counted ten times or more. The chain employs TRBV2 and TRBJ2-7, with TRBD1 as a possible D gene (6 bases). Germline CDR1 is SNHLY and CDR2 is FYNNEI. V was shortened by 5 bases and J by 3 bases, with 11 bases between the two germline ends. CDR3 length: 13 amino acids. DNA for the CDR3: TGTGCCAGCAGTTCCGGGACAAGCTACGAGCAGTACGTC. This codes for CASSSGTSYEQYV.

This sequence joins TRBV7-2 and TRBJ1-5, with D perhaps matching TRBD1 (5 bases). The V end lost 4 bases, the J end lost 0 bases, and 13 bases lay between the germline ends. Germline-derived CDR1 and CDR2 are SGHTA and FQGNSA. This CDR3 comprises 16 residues. In DNA form, the CDR3 reads TGTGCCAGCAGCTCAGGGATGGGGTATAGCAATCAGCCCCAGCATTTT. This sequence encodes CASSSGMGYSNQPQHF.

The chain has TRBV27 and TRBJ1-4; TRBD1 is a possible D gene (6 bases). V was clipped by 3 bases and J by 0 bases, with 17 bases between them. Germline CDR1 is MNHEY and CDR2 is SMNVEV (reference sequence). This CDR3 spans 18 amino acids. CDR3 coding DNA: TGTGCCAGCAGTTTTTCGTCTCAGGGGCCACCAACTAATGAAAAACTGTTTTTT. It translates to CASSFSSQGPPTNEKLFF. Full variable domain (missing parts from reference TRBV27 and TRBJ1-4): EAQVTQNPRYLITVTGKKLTVTCSQNMNHEYMSWYRQDPGLGLRQIYYSMNVEVTDKGDVPEGYKVSRKEKRNFPLILESPSPNQTSLYFCASSFSSQGPPTNEKLFFGSGTQLSVL.

The genes are TRBV11-2 and TRBJ1-6; no reliable D call. Germline CDR1 reads SGHAT; CDR2 reads FQNNGV. V was pared by 3 bases and J by 7 bases, with 10 bases between. The CDR3 is 14 residues long. The CDR3 DNA reads TGTGCCAGCAGCTTGGCGGTCCGGAATTCACCCCTCCACTTT. This translates into CASSLAVRNSPLHF.

This clone appeared a few times. The chain links TRBV29-1 to TRBJ1-1; D gene uncertain. Germline V gene sequence: CDR1 SQVTM, CDR2 ANQGSEA. V was clipped by 4 bases and J by 2 bases, with 8 bases between them. This CDR3 has 12 residues. CDR3 DNA sequence: TGCAGCGTTGTCGCAGAAAACACTGAAGCTTTCTTT. Translated: CSVVAENTEAFF.

V usage is TRBV24-1 and J usage is TRBJ2-2; perhaps TRBD2 as D (6 bases). Looked up from germline, CDR1 is KGHDR and CDR2 is SFDVKD. The CDR3 loop spans 16 amino acids. V was cut by 3 bases and J by 4 bases, with 14 bases left in between. CDR3 in amino acids: CATSDLRLGATGELFF. The CDR3 DNA is TGTGCCACCAGTGATCTAAGACTAGGGGCCACCGGGGAGCTGTTTTTT.

The V and J genes are TRBV6-5 and TRBJ2-1; 7 bases are shared with TRBD2. The CDR3 extends over 14 amino acids. CDR1 and CDR2 from the germline V gene are MNHEY and SVGAGI. V shed 5 bases, J shed 9 bases, and the junction held 10 bases outside the gene matches. CDR3 nucleotide sequence: TGTGCCAGCAGTAATTCTCAGTGGGAGGGTGAGCAGTTCTTC. As protein: CASSNSQWEGEQFF.

The rearrangement uses TRBV28 and TRBJ1-3; no clear D gene. The germline CDR1 and CDR2 sequences are MDHEN and SYDVKM. The CDR3 spans 11 residues. Trimming cost V 4 bases and J 9 bases, with 7 bases left between them. In DNA form, the CDR3 reads TGTGCCAGCAGTTCCCGAGGCACCATATATTTT. This translates into CASSSRGTIYF.

In this sample, this clone turned up once. The chain has TRBV2 and TRBJ1-1; D not certain. V was shortened by 4 bases and J by 1 base, with 7 bases between the two germline ends. Germline-derived CDR1 and CDR2 are SNHLY and FYNNEI. This CDR3 comprises 13 residues. DNA for the CDR3: TGTGCCAGCAGTGCGGCAGGGAACACTGAAGCTTTCTTT. It yields the protein CASSAAGNTEAFF.

The chain couples TRBV3-1 (or the pseudogene TRBV3-2) to TRBJ2-7; D ambiguous. The CDR3 loop spans 13 amino acids. The V gene lost 0 bases and the J gene lost 4 bases, with 7 bases spanning the gap. From germline, CDR1 is LGHDT and CDR2 YNNKEL (reference sequence). The chain's CDR3 is CASSQDNGYEQYF. In DNA, the CDR3 is TGTGCCAGCAGCCAAGATAACGGTTACGAGCAGTACTTC.

This clone was seen only a few times. The chain links TRBV28 to TRBJ1-3; the D is unclear. The CDR3 loop spans 14 amino acids. Germline V gene sequence: CDR1 MDHEN, CDR2 SYDVKM. Trimming shortened V by 3 bases and J by 8 bases, and 14 bases separated the two germline ends. The DNA of the CDR3 is TGTGCCAGCAGTTTCAGCACTTTAAGCGACACCATATATTTT. This codes for CASSFSTLSDTIYF.

This chain links TRBV4-3 with TRBJ2-3; 9 positions match TRBD2. CDR1 and CDR2 (germline): LGHNA, YSLEER. The CDR3 extends over 14 amino acids. The V segment lost 6 bases and the J segment 2 bases; nucleotides outside the gene matches: 3. The CDR3 DNA follows: TGCGCCAGCAGGCGCGGGGGGGCCACAGATACGCAGTATTTT. Protein: CASRRGGATDTQYF.

The chain recombines TRBV27 with TRBJ2-2; 7 bases are shared with TRBD1. The CDR3 contains 15 residues. Trimming took 5 bases from V and 1 from J; bases not matched to a gene: 4. The germline gives CDR1 MNHEY, CDR2 SMNVEV (reference sequence). The CDR3: CASSRRDRNTGELFF. In DNA, the CDR3 is TGTGCCAGCAGTCGCCGGGACAGGAACACCGGGGAGCTGTTTTTT.

This clone was observed a few times. This chain connects TRBV28 to TRBJ1-6; D might be TRBD1 (5 bases). Per the germline V gene, CDR1 is MDHEN and CDR2 is SYDVKM. The CDR3 is made up of 17 amino acids. CDR3 loop: CVTQGAGPTSYNSPLHF. The CDR3 bases are TGTGTCACACAAGGGGCAGGACCCACGTCCTATAATTCACCCCTCCACTTT.

V and J are TRBV27 and TRBJ1-2; a possible D gene is TRBD1 (5 bases). Looked up from germline, CDR1 is MNHEY and CDR2 is SMNVEV (reference sequence). The CDR3 is 14 residues long. V was pared by 4 bases and J by 4 bases, with 13 bases between. The DNA of the CDR3 is TGTGCCAGCAGTTATACCACGGGGGGCTATGGCTACACCTTC. Translating it yields CASSYTTGGYGYTF.

In this sample, this clone turned up once. V gene TRBV11-2 combines with J gene TRBJ2-1, with TRBD2 identical over 7 bases. Per the germline V gene, CDR1 is SGHAT and CDR2 is FQNNGV. The length of the CDR3 is 15 residues. V trimming: 2 bases; J trimming: 2 bases; junction bases outside the gene matches: 3. The CDR3 DNA is TGTGCCAGCAGCTTAAGCGGGAACACCTACAATGAGCAGTTCTTC. Translating it yields CASSLSGNTYNEQFF.

The chain combines TRBV4-3 with TRBJ2-1; TRBD2 aligns across 7 bases. V was pared by 5 bases and J by 8 bases, with 6 bases of the junction left unmatched. The CDR3 has 13 residues. CDR1 is LGHNA, CDR2 YSLEER, per germline. The CDR3 DNA is TGCGCCAGCAGCTCCCGGGGGAGGGATGAGCAGTTCTTC. It translates to CASSSRGRDEQFF.

The J gene is TRBJ2-3, the V gene TRBV28; 10 bases agree with TRBD2. The V segment lost 3 bases and the J segment 1 base; nucleotides outside the gene matches: 7. CDR1 and CDR2 (germline): MDHEN, SYDVKM. The CDR3 loop spans 17 amino acids. CDR3 DNA sequence: TGTGCCAGCAGTTTCGAGCGGGGGGGCCGGGGCACAGATACGCAGTATTTT. This translates into CASSFERGGRGTDTQYF.

The chain combines TRBV3-1 (or the pseudogene TRBV3-2) with TRBJ2-3; 7 bases agree with TRBD1. Germline V gene sequence: CDR1 LGHDT, CDR2 YNNKEL (reference sequence). Germline trimming cut 3 bases from V and 7 bases from J; bases unmatched to any gene: 10. The CDR3 covers 15 residues. CDR3 sequence: CASSQTWDSIYTQYF. The CDR3 DNA sequence: TGTGCCAGCAGCCAGACCTGGGACAGCATTTATACGCAGTATTTT.